This is a list of T cell receptor beta chains from one sample in a study of cytomegalovirus exposure and HLA in healthy donors. TCRdb keeps only in-frame clones here, not all; method: immunoSEQ multiplex PCR. The sample has 150,000 to 200,000 clones, approximately 80% seen once. Sequencing used PBMCs. Receptor source: a woman aged 40 to 50 in good health and CMV-seronegative. Both conserved end residues are part of each CDR3. D genes are given only for firm matches. Expanded clones are given a class, and other clones once, few, many or no size at all.

abundance: NA; d_gene: NA; v_gene: TRBV30; j_gene: TRBJ1-2; CDR3nt: TGTGCCTGGTCCCCCACGGGGGGGTTATATGGCTACACCTTC; CDR3aa: CAWSPTGGLYGYTF
abundance: NA; d_gene: TRBD2; v_gene: TRBV11-2; j_gene: TRBJ2-7; CDR3nt: TGTGCCAGCAGCTTTAGGACTAGCGGGGGGAGGGCCTACGAGCAGTACTTC; CDR3aa: CASSFRTSGGRAYEQYF
abundance: few; d_gene: NA; v_gene: TRBV5-1; j_gene: TRBJ1-1; CDR3nt: TGCGCCAGCAGCTTGGGGGGACTCGGCACTGAAGCTTTCTTT; CDR3aa: CASSLGGLGTEAFF
abundance: NA; d_gene: NA; v_gene: TRBV7-9; j_gene: TRBJ1-6; CDR3nt: TGTGCCAGCTCAGTACAAACAGATAATTCACCCCTCCACTTT; CDR3aa: CASSVQTDNSPLHF
abundance: NA; d_gene: TRBD1; v_gene: TRBV23-1; j_gene: TRBJ2-7; CDR3nt: TGCGCCAGCAGTCAATATAAGGACAGGGGGGATTACTACGAGCAGTACTTC; CDR3aa: CASSQYKDRGDYYEQYF
abundance: NA; d_gene: NA; v_gene: TRBV19; j_gene: TRBJ2-7; CDR3nt: TGTGCCAGTATGGAGTTTGGTAGGAACGAGCAGTACTTC; CDR3aa: CASMEFGRNEQYF
abundance: NA; d_gene: NA; v_gene: TRBV7-3; j_gene: TRBJ2-2; CDR3nt: TGTGCCAGCAGCTTAAGGGGAGGGACACCCGGGGAGCTGTTTTTT; CDR3aa: CASSLRGGTPGELFF
abundance: NA; d_gene: NA; v_gene: TRBV7-6; j_gene: TRBJ1-3; CDR3nt: TGTGCCAGCAGCTTATTGGGGGGTAGTTACGGAAACACCATATATTTT; CDR3aa: CASSLLGGSYGNTIYF
abundance: NA; d_gene: TRBD2; v_gene: TRBV5-6; j_gene: TRBJ2-3; CDR3nt: TGTGCCAGCAGAGGGACTAGCGGGGGATATACGCAGTATTTT; CDR3aa: CASRGTSGGYTQYF
abundance: NA; d_gene: NA; v_gene: TRBV7-9; j_gene: TRBJ1-2; CDR3nt: TGTGCCAGCAGCTTAGATGGGGGCGTCGGCTATGGCTACACCTTC; CDR3aa: CASSLDGGVGYGYTF
abundance: NA; d_gene: NA; v_gene: TRBV9; j_gene: TRBJ1-1; CDR3nt: TGTGCCAGCAGCGGTACTTCGTTCACTGAAGCTTTCTTT; CDR3aa: CASSGTSFTEAFF
abundance: NA; d_gene: TRBD1; v_gene: TRBV11-2; j_gene: TRBJ1-3; CDR3nt: TGTGCCAGCAGCTTCGGGGACAGGGCAACTGGAAACACCATATATTTT; CDR3aa: CASSFGDRATGNTIYF
abundance: once; d_gene: NA; v_gene: TRBV30; j_gene: TRBJ2-1; CDR3nt: TGTGCCTGGAGTGTACCCTGGCCGAGGATTAACTACAATGAGCAGTTCTTC; CDR3aa: CAWSVPWPRINYNEQFF
abundance: NA; d_gene: NA; v_gene: TRBV10-2; j_gene: TRBJ2-3; CDR3nt: TGCGCCAGCAGTGAGAATTATGGGGGGACAGATACGCAGTATTTT; CDR3aa: CASSENYGGTDTQYF
abundance: NA; d_gene: NA; v_gene: TRBV7-2; j_gene: TRBJ2-7; CDR3nt: TGTGCCAGCAGCTTAGTGGGGCGGGAGCAGTACTTC; CDR3aa: CASSLVGREQYF
abundance: NA; d_gene: NA; v_gene: TRBV28; j_gene: TRBJ2-6; CDR3nt: TGTGCCAGTCGCGGGTCTGGGGCCAACGTCCTGACTTTC; CDR3aa: CASRGSGANVLTF
abundance: NA; d_gene: TRBD2; v_gene: TRBV30; j_gene: TRBJ2-5; CDR3nt: TGTGCCTGGGACGAAGCGGGGGCGATACAAGAGACCCAGTACTTC; CDR3aa: CAWDEAGAIQETQYF
abundance: NA; d_gene: NA; v_gene: TRBV4-3; j_gene: TRBJ2-7; CDR3nt: TGCGCCAGCAGCCAAGCAATGACAGAAGTCTACGAGCAGTACTTC; CDR3aa: CASSQAMTEVYEQYF
abundance: NA; d_gene: TRBD2; v_gene: TRBV7-6; j_gene: TRBJ2-3; CDR3nt: TGTGCCAGCAGCTTAGTGGGGACTAGCAAGAGCACAGATACGCAGTATTTT; CDR3aa: CASSLVGTSKSTDTQYF